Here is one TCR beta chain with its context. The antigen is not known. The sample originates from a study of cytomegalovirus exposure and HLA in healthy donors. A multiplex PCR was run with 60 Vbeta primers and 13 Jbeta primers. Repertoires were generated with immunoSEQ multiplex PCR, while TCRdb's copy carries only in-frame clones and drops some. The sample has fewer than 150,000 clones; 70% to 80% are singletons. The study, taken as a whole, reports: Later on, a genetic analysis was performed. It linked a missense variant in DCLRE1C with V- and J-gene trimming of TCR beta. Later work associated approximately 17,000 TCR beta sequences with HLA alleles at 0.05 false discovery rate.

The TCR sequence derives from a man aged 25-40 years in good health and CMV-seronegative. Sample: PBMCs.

CDR3 region: CASSLAGTKGEQYF. The CDR3 DNA follows: TGTGCCAGCAGTTTAGCCGGGACAAAAGGCGAGCAGTACTTC. The chain recombines TRBV28 with TRBJ2-7; possible D gene TRBD1, 6 bases. Germline CDR1 MDHEN, CDR2 SYDVKM. The CDR3 has 14 residues. The V end was cut by 2 bases, the J end by 6 bases, with 14 bases between.